The clone carrying this T cell receptor (beta chain) turned up a few times. The antigen is undetermined. This sample was taken from a study of beta chain features in type 1 diabetes. The study, taken as a whole, reports: Insertions at VDJ junctions were less frequent in type 1 diabetes patients. These patients also deleted more nucleotides at the same junctions. Reads derived from cDNA could over-represent cells showing high TCR expression.

Sorting that relied on CD45RO/CCR7/CD25/CD127/CD95/CD27 yielded CD4+ naive, central memory, regulatory and stem cell-like memory cells. Germline CDR1 MGHDK, CDR2 SYGVNS. This CDR3 spans 15 amino acids. V lost 1 base, J lost 7 bases, and 13 bases lay in between. The whole isolated RNA underwent reverse transcription, so sequencing captured expressed TCRB transcripts. Assay: immunoSEQ multiplex PCR; the TCRdb copy retains only in-frame clones and omits some. The sample lists about 320,000 clones; around 15% were seen once. V usage is TRBV25-1 and J usage is TRBJ1-4; possible D gene TRBD1, 5 bases. The sequencing sample was made of central memory CD4+ T cells from blood. The TCR originated in a man aged 30 to 45 in good health. The CDR3 reads CASSEWGGVGEKLFF. The CDR3, as DNA: TGTGCCAGCAGTGAATGGGGAGGGGTCGGTGAAAAACTGTTTTTT.